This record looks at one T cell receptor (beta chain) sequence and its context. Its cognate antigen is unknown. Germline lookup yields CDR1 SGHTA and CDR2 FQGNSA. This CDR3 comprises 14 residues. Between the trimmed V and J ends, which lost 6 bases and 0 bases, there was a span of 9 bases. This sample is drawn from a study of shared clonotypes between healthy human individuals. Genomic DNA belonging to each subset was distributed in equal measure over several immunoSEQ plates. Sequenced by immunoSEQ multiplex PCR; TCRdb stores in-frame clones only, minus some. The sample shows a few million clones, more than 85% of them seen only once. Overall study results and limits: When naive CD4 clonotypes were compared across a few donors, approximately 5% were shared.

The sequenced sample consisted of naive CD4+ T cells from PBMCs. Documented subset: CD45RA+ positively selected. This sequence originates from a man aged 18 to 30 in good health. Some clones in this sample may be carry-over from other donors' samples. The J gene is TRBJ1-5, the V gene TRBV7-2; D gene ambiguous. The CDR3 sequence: CASRYKSSNQPQHF. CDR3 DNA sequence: TGTGCCAGCAGATATAAAAGTAGCAATCAGCCCCAGCATTTT.